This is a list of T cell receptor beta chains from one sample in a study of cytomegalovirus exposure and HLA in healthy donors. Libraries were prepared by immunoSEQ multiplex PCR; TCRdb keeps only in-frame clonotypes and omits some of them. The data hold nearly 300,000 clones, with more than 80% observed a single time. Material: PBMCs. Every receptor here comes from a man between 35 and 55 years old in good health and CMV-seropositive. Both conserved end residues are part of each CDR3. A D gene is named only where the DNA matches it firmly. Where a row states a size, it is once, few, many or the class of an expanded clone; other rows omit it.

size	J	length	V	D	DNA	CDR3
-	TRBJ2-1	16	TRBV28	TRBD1	TGTGCCAGCAGTACAGGGGGCGCAGAAATTCTCGATGAGCAGTTCTTC	CASSTGGAEILDEQFF
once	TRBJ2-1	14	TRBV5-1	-	TGCGCCAGCAGCTTGGGTAACAGACACAATGAGCAGTTCTTC	CASSLGNRHNEQFF
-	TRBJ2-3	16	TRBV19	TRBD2	TGTGCCAGTAGTGGGACTAGCGGGAGGCCCCCAGATACGCAGTATTTT	CASSGTSGRPPDTQYF
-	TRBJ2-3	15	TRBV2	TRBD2	TGTGCCAGCAGTGAAGGGGCGGGAGGAAGAGATACGCAGTATTTT	CASSEGAGGRDTQYF
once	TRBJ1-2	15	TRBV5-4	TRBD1	TGTGCCAGCAGCTTGGTCTCGACAGGGGCCCATGGCTACACCTTC	CASSLVSTGAHGYTF
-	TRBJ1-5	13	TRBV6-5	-	TGTGCCAGCAGTCGGGATAGCAATCAGCCCCAGCATTTT	CASSRDSNQPQHF
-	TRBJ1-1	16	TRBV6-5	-	TGTGCCAGCAGTTATCGCGTTCGGGATGGGGACACTGAAGCTTTCTTT	CASSYRVRDGDTEAFF
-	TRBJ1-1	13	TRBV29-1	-	TGCAGCGTTGCGAGTACAGCGAACACTGAAGCTTTCTTT	CSVASTANTEAFF
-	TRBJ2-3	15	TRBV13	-	TGTGCCAGCAGCTACCCAACCGGGAGCACAGATACGCAGTATTTT	CASSYPTGSTDTQYF
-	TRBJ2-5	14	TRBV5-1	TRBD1	TGCGCCAGCAGCTTAACCGGGACAGAGGTGCGGCCGTACTTC	CASSLTGTEVRPYF
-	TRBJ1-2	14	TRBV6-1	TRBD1	TGTGCCAGCAGTCCTACAGGGGTTAACTATGGCTACACCTTC	CASSPTGVNYGYTF
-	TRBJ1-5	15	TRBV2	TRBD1	TGTGCCAGCAGTGAAGCCCGACAGGGGGGTCAGCCCCAGCATTTT	CASSEARQGGQPQHF
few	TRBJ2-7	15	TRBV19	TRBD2	TGTGCCAGTAGTTCCTACAGCGGGAGGTCCTACGAGCAGTACTTC	CASSSYSGRSYEQYF
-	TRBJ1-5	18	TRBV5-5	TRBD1	TGTGCCAGCAGCGCACGGGACAGATTAATTTATAGCAATCAGCCCCAGCATTTT	CASSARDRLIYSNQPQHF
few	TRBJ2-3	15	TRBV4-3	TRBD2	TGCGCCAGCAGCCAAGACCAGCGGGAGGCCGATACGCAGTATTTT	CASSQDQREADTQYF
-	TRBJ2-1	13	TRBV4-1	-	TGCGCCAGCAGCCTTGGGCGCGGGGATGAGCAGTTCTTC	CASSLGRGDEQFF
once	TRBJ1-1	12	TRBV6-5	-	TGTGCCTCCCGAAGAGGCTACACTGAAGCTTTCTTT	CASRRGYTEAFF
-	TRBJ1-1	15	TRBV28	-	TGTGCCAGCAGCTCCCGGGGGGCCGCGAACACTGAAGCTTTCTTT	CASSSRGAANTEAFF
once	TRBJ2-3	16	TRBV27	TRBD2	TGTGCCAGCAGTCCCCCCCGCGGGAGGGCAACAGATACGCAGTATTTT	CASSPPRGRATDTQYF
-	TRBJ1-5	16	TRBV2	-	TGTGCCAGCAGTGAAGCGCTTTTGACGGAGGATCAGCCCCAGCATTTT	CASSEALLTEDQPQHF
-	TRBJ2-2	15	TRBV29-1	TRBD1	TGCAGCGTTCGCGACAGGGAGATGTTATCCGGGGAGCTGTTTTTT	CSVRDREMLSGELFF
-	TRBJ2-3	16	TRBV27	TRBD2	TGTGCCAGCAGTCCGCCCGGGACTAGCGGGAGAGATACGCAGTATTTT	CASSPPGTSGRDTQYF
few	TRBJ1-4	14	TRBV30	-	TGTGCCTGCGCTCGGCAGGGAATCGCCACGGGACTGTTTTTT	CACARQGIATGLFF
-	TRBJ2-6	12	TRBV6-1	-	TGTGCCAGCAGGACAGGGGCCAACGTCCTGACTTTC	CASRTGANVLTF
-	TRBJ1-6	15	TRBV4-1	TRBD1	TGCGCCAGCAGCCAAGCTAGGGGGCGGAATTCACCCCTCCACTTT	CASSQARGRNSPLHF
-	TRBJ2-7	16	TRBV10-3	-	TGTGCCATCAGGGACGGACTAAGCCGGGTGGCCTACGAGCAGTACTTC	CAIRDGLSRVAYEQYF
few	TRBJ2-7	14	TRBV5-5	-	TGTGCCAGCAGCTTGGCCACACCCTCCTACGAGCAGTACTTC	CASSLATPSYEQYF
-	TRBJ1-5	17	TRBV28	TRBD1	TGTGCCAGCAGTCCCCCCGCCGGGACAGGGAGATTAAAGCCCCAGCATTTT	CASSPPAGTGRLKPQHF
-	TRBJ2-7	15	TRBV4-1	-	TGCGCCAGCAGCCAAGGACCGGGGAGCTCCTACGAGCAGTACTTC	CASSQGPGSSYEQYF
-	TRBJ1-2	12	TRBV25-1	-	TGTGCCAGCAGTCGAGGGACTTATGGCTACACCTTC	CASSRGTYGYTF
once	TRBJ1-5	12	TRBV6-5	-	TGTGCCAGCGGTAAAGGGGTTCAGCCCCAGCATTTT	CASGKGVQPQHF
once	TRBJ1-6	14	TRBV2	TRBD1	TGTGCCAGCAGTGCCGGGACAGGGGTCTCACCCCTCCACTTT	CASSAGTGVSPLHF
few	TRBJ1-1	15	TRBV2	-	TGTGCCAGCAGTGAATTCGGAGTACGGAACACTGAAGCTTTCTTT	CASSEFGVRNTEAFF
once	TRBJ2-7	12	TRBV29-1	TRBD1	TGCAGCGTGAGGGACAGTTCCTACGAGCAGTACTTC	CSVRDSSYEQYF
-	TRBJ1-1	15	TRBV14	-	TGTGCCAGCAGCCAGCTGGGACAAATGAACACTGAAGCTTTCTTT	CASSQLGQMNTEAFF
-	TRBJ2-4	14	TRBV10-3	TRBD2	TGTGCCACACGGACTAGCGGGGCCCAGGACATTCAGTACTTC	CATRTSGAQDIQYF
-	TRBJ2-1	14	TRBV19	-	TGTGCCAGTAACACAGCCCGATTTGGCGATGAGCAGTTCTTC	CASNTARFGDEQFF
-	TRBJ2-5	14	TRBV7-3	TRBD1	TGTGCCAGCAGCTTAGGGACAGGGCAAGAGACCCAGTACTTC	CASSLGTGQETQYF
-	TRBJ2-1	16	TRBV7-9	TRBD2	TGTGCCAGCAGCTCCACGACTAGCGGGAGGTCGGATGAGCAGTTCTTC	CASSSTTSGRSDEQFF
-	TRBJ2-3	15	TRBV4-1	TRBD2	TGCGCCAGCAGACGGGCGGCGGGAGGTACGGATACGCAGTATTTT	CASRRAAGGTDTQYF
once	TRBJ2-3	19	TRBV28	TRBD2	TGTGCCAGCAGTCTTCAGATCGGGCTAGCGGGAGGAAGGGCAGATACGCAGTATTTT	CASSLQIGLAGGRADTQYF
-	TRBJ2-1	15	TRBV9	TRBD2	TGTGCCAGCAGCCTAAGCGGGAGAACATACAATGAGCAGTTCTTC	CASSLSGRTYNEQFF
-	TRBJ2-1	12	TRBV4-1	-	TGCGCCAGCAGCGAGGCGGGGACTGAGCAGTTCTTC	CASSEAGTEQFF
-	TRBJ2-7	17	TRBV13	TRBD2	TGTGCCAGCAGCTTAGGCGGTGGACTAGCGGGAAACTACGAGCAGTACTTC	CASSLGGGLAGNYEQYF
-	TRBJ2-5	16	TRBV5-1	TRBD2	TGCGCCAGCAGCTTGACAACACTAGCGAATCCGGAGACCCAGTACTTC	CASSLTTLANPETQYF
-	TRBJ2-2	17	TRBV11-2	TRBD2	TGTGCCAGCAGCACTCCCATCGGGACTACCGAGACCGGGGAGCTGTTTTTT	CASSTPIGTTETGELFF
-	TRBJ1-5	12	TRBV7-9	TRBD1	TGTGCCAGTCAGGGGGCAAATCAGCCCCAGCATTTT	CASQGANQPQHF
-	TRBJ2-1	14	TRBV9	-	TGTGCCAGCAGCGTAGGTAGCGGATACAATGAGCAGTTCTTC	CASSVGSGYNEQFF
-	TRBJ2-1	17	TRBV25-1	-	TGTGCCAGCAGTGACTTTAGGGCGCGGGTCTCCTACAATGAGCAGTTCTTC	CASSDFRARVSYNEQFF
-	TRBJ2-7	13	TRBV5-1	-	TGCGCCAGCAGCTCCGGACGGGACTACGAGCAGTACTTC	CASSSGRDYEQYF
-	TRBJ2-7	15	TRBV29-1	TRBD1	TGCAGCGTTGAAGATCCCGGACAGGGCGTCTACGAGCAGTACTTC	CSVEDPGQGVYEQYF
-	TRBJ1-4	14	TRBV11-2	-	TGTGCCAGCAGCTTACAACGGACTTCTGAAAAACTGTTTTTT	CASSLQRTSEKLFF
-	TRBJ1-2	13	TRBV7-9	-	TGTGCCAGCAGCCATTCTCTAGAGGATGGCTACACCTTC	CASSHSLEDGYTF
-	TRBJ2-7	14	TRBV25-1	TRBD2	TGTGCCAGCAGGCCCCCTAGCGGACCCTACGAGCAGTACTTC	CASRPPSGPYEQYF
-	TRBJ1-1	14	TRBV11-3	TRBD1	TGTGCCAGCAGCTTAGGGACAGGTCCCACTGAAGCTTTCTTT	CASSLGTGPTEAFF